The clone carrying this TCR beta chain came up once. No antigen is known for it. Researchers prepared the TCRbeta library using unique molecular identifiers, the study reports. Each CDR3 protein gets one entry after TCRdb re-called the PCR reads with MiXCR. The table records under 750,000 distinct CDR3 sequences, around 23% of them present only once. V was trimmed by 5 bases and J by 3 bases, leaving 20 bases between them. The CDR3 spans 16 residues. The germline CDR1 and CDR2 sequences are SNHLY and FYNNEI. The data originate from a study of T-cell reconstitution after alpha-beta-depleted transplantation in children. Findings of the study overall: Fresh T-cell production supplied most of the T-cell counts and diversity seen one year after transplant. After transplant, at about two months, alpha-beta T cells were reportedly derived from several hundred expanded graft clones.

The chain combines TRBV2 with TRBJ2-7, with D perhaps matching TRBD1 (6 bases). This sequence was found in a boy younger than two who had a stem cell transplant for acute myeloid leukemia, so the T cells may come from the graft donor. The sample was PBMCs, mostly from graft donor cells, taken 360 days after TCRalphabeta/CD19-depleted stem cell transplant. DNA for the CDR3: TGTGCCAGCAGTCTACGAGACGGGGACACAGACTACGAGCAGTACGTC. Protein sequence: CASSLRDGDTDYEQYV.